This TCR beta chain was documented in a study of cytomegalovirus exposure and HLA in healthy donors. General study points: In an earlier analysis, productive rearrangement rates for most beta V segments clustered near 87% or 30%. A missense DCLRE1C variant was associated with V- and J-gene trimming of TCR beta chains in a later analysis, and an independent cohort replicated the association.

With respect to this clone: Its antigen is unknown.

Germline lookup yields CDR1 GTSNPN and CDR2 SVGIG (reference sequence). CDR3 length: 19 residues. V gave up 2 bases and J gave up 2 bases; unmatched junction bases: 10. The PCR ran on 60 Vbeta and 13 Jbeta primers. Here immunoSEQ multiplex PCR was the method, and the copy in TCRdb shows in-frame clones only, minus some. In the table there are 90,000 to 120,000 clones, roughly four fifths of which are singletons. Sequencing input: PBMCs. This receptor was obtained from a male donor in good health and CMV-seropositive. J is TRBJ2-6 and V is TRBV30; TRBD1 agrees at 12 bases. CDR3 nucleotides: TGTGCCTGGAGTACCTACCCCGGGACAGGGGGCCCTGGGGCCAACGTCCTGACTTTC. Translating it yields CAWSTYPGTGGPGANVLTF. The whole variable domain, filled in from reference TRBV30 and TRBJ2-6, reads SQTIHQWPATLVQPVGSPLSLECTVEGTSNPNLYWYRQAAGRGLQLLFYSVGIGQISSEVPQNLSASRPQDRQFILSSKKLLLSDSGFYLCAWSTYPGTGGPGANVLTFGAGSRLTVL.